This T cell receptor beta chain appears in the sequencing data of a study of T cells in Graves' hyperthyroidism and ophthalmopathy. This clonotype showed up many times. Enrolled ophthalmopathy patients presented with a Clinical Activity Score of at least 3, a NOSPECS grade of at least 4, and disease duration under 3 months. Orbital computed tomography, thyroid ultrasound, serum thyroxine and TRAb, and clinical symptoms together informed the diagnoses. There were TCR beta CDR3 regions amplified from RNA transcripts. The HTBI primer set was used in a first-round RT-PCR of the TCR CDR3. One entry per CDR3 protein results from TCRdb running MiXCR on the multiplex PCR reads. Of about 52,000 distinct CDR3 sequences in the sample, over 40% were seen once. The germline gives CDR1 LGHDT, CDR2 YNNKEL (reference sequence). This CDR3 region has 13 residues. Trimming removed 1 base from V and 7 bases from J, with 11 bases in between.

J is TRBJ2-7 and V is TRBV3-1; D is perhaps TRBD2 (6 bases). Sequenced sample: blood. This clonotype originated in a woman between 45 and 60 years old with Graves' ophthalmopathy. The CDR3 loop reads CASSQGWLAEQYF. In nucleotides, the CDR3 is TGTGCCAGCAGCCAAGGCTGGCTAGCGGAGCAGTACTTC.